This T cell receptor beta chain is drawn from a study of T cells in Graves' hyperthyroidism and ophthalmopathy (dated by TCRdb to between 2017 and 2020). Regarding the study in general: Peripheral blood was collected at initial diagnosis, before any treatment. After sampling, hyperthyroidism patients received methimazole starting at 30 mg daily, and ophthalmopathy patients received high-dose intravenous methylprednisolone. TCR V-J signatures able to tell the groups apart were searched for in a discovery cohort of about a hundred patients, of whom under 45 had Graves' ophthalmopathy and 57 had stable Graves' hyperthyroidism. Whether ophthalmopathy could be predicted prospectively was tested in an independent validation cohort made up of some 20 hyperthyroidism patients plus 17 patients who later progressed to ophthalmopathy. The study also compared thyroid tissue and blood T-cell repertoires from over 5 Graves' hyperthyroidism patients. TCR Vbeta CDR3 sequencing of fewer than 150 peripheral blood samples (under 45 ophthalmopathy, 75 or so hyperthyroidism and some 17 progressor patients) is reported in the paper. The roughly 90 discovery patients were divided at random into training and test sets in a 7:3 ratio. General findings and caveats noted by the study authors: Most expanded thyroid clonotypes (frequency above 0.001) were also detected in blood, a finding suggesting that blood repertoires may reflect thyroid immune responses. Sample size was not statistically predetermined, and investigators were not blinded to group allocation. In cross-validation, a model built on a 13 V-J signature told ophthalmopathy apart from stable hyperthyroidism with under 90% sensitivity and about 81% specificity, and in testing the same model reached 80%/75%. In validation, the model predicted progression to ophthalmopathy with just under 71% sensitivity and approximately 78% specificity, a median of roughly seven months before onset.

The TCR beta CDR3 regions were amplified from the RNA transcripts. A first-round RT-PCR of the TCR CDR3 used the HTBI primer set with the Qiagen OneStep RT-PCR kit. Libraries were constructed in a second round of multiplex PCR, after which size selection and purification were carried out. Sequencing of the libraries was done on an Illumina HiSeq2000 using paired-end 100 bp reads. Under the source paper's analysis protocol: SOAPnuke was used to process the raw data, removing reads that contained adapters or uncalled bases, had a mean Phred below 15, or lacked an exact match to the constant primer or identifier. COPE v1.2.5 was used to merge the high-quality paired reads, and each unique nucleotide sequence was defined as a clonotype. MiTCR v1.1 was used to align the clonotypes against IMGT TRBV, TRBD and TRBJ reference segments. Analysis was restricted to V-J combinations with a frequency above 0.0001, which covered roughly 99% of repertoires. A TCS score was defined as the ratio between F50 (clonal expansion) and ExV (chaos), using BLOSUM62-based TCRdist between CDR3 peptides within each V-J. Welch's t-statistics and random forest reduced roughly 540 V-J features to 13, which were used in a naive Bayes classifier (R e1071). TCRdb reworked the public reads: Q25 trimming with fastp, MiXCR clone assembly, productive beta chains retained. Every entry covers one CDR3 protein and lists the most common genes and DNA from its rows. TCRdb's processing, not the authors', yielded these V and J calls. This sample gives approximately 410,000 distinct CDR3 sequences in total; roughly 14% of them show up just once. The ten most abundant clones make up less than 15% of the sample.

Ophthalmopathy patients had moderately to severely active disease, Clinical Activity Score of at least 3, NOSPECS grade of at least 4, and duration under 3 months. Patients with uncontrolled infections, other autoimmune diseases, pregnancy or lactation were excluded. Diagnoses relied on clinical symptoms, serum thyroxine and TRAb, thyroid ultrasound and orbital computed tomography. Ficoll-Paque density gradient centrifugation was used to isolate PBMCs from approximately 11 ml of fresh peripheral blood. Total RNA was extracted using Trizol reagent, and RNA quality was assessed on an Agilent 2100 Bioanalyzer. This clonotype has at least ten counts. There is no known antigen for this receptor. Qualities for individual bases were not recorded, and no much larger clone is one base off. The CDR3 contains 15 residues, cysteine and phenylalanine counted. Of the read, only the CDR3 DNA is kept; its 45 bases are in frame from base 1. Per the germline V gene (reference sequence), MNHEY is the CDR1 and SMNVEV is the CDR2. The junction shows trimming of 3 bases on V and 12 bases on J, plus 21 bases between the germline ends.

Sequencing used blood. The origin of this receptor is a man aged 18 to 35 with Graves' ophthalmopathy. The rearranged segments are TRBV27 and TRBJ2-1; the D gene could be either TRBD1 or TRBD2, each agreeing at 5 bases. The CDR3 region: CASSLNWGTSLGQFF. In nucleotides, the sequence is TGTGCCAGCAGTTTGAATTGGGGGACCTCTTTGGGGCAGTTCTTC.